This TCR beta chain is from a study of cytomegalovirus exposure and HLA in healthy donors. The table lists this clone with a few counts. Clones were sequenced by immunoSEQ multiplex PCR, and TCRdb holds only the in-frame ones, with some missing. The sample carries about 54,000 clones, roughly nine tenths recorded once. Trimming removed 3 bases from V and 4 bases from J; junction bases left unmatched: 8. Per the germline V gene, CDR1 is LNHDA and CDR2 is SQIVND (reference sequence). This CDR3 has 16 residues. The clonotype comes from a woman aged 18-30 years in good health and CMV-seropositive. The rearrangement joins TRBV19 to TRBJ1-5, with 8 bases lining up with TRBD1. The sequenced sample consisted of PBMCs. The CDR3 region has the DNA TGTGCCAGTAGTATTTCTCAGGGGGCGGTGAATCAGCCCCAGCATTTT. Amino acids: CASSISQGAVNQPQHF. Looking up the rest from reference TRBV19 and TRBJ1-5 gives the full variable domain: DGGITQSPKYLFRKEGQNVTLSCEQNLNHDAMYWYRQDPGQGLRLIYYSQIVNDFQKGDIAEGYSVSREKKESFPLTVTSAQKNPTAFYLCASSISQGAVNQPQHFGDGTRLSIL.